What follows is one T cell receptor (beta chain) and its context. Its antigen is currently unknown. The data were obtained in a study of cytomegalovirus exposure and HLA in healthy donors. Across the whole study: Counted in an early data release were about 85 million unique TCRs from HLA-typed donors. Study outcomes and limitations: A previous analysis found most TCR beta V segments productive roughly 87% or roughly 30% of the time.

The CDR3 totals 15 residues. Looked up from germline, CDR1 is MDHEN and CDR2 is SYDVKM. V lost 7 bases to trimming and J lost 7 bases, with 20 bases between them. Vbeta (60) and Jbeta (13) primers were used in the PCR. Sequencing used immunoSEQ multiplex PCR; TCRdb keeps in-frame clones, though not all of them. This sample's table reports 75,000 to 95,000 clones. The sequenced sample was PBMCs. The source is a woman aged 55-69 years in good health and CMV-seronegative. The chain uses TRBV28 and TRBJ1-5; weak D call: TRBD1 (6 bases). CDR3: CASIGEQGRGQPQHF. The CDR3, as DNA: TGTGCCAGCATCGGGGAACAGGGCCGGGGACAGCCCCAGCATTTT.